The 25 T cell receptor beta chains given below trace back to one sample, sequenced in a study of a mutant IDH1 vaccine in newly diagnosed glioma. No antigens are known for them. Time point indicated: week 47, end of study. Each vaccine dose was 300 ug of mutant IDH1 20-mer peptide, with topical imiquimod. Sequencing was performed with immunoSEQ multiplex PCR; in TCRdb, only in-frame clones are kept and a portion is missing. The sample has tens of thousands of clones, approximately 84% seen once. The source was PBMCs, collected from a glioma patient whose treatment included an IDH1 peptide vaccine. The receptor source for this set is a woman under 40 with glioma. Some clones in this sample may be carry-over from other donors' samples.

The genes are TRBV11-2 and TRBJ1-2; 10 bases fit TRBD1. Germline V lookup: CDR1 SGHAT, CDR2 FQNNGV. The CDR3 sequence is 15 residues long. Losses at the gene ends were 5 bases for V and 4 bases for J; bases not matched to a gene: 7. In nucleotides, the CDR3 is TGTGCCAGCAGCGCCCGGGACAGGGGCCCCTATGGCTACACCTTC. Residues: CASSARDRGPYGYTF.

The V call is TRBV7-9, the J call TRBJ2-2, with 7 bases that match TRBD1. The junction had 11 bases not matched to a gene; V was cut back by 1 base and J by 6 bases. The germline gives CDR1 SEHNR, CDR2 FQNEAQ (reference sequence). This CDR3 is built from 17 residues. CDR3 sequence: CASSLGGQDGPPGELFF. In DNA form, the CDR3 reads TGTGCCAGCAGCTTAGGAGGACAGGATGGACCACCCGGGGAGCTGTTTTTT. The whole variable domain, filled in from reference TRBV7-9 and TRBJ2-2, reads DTGVSQNPRHKITKRGQNVTFRCDPISEHNRLYWYRQTLGQGPEFLTYFQNEAQLEKSRLLSDRFSAERPKGSFSTLEIQRTEQGDSAMYLCASSLGGQDGPPGELFFGEGSRLTVL.

CDR3 nucleotides: TGTGCCAGCAGCTACAGAGGCTCTGGAAACACCATATATTTT. Translation gives CASSYRGSGNTIYF. The chain recombines TRBV7-8 with TRBJ1-3; unclear D gene. Deletions cut 4 bases from V and 0 bases from J, with 7 bases between. The CDR3 covers 14 residues. CDR1 is SGHVS, CDR2 FQNEAQ, per germline.

The CDR3, as DNA: TGTGCCAGTAGTATTAATTGGGGACAGGGTGGGCAGCCCCAGCATTTT. Translation gives CASSINWGQGGQPQHF. The chain combines TRBV19 with TRBJ1-5; 9 nucleotides align to TRBD1. V lost 3 bases to trimming and J lost 7 bases; unmatched junction nucleotides: 10. The CDR3 totals 16 residues. Germline V CDR1 and CDR2: LNHDA, SQIVND (reference sequence).

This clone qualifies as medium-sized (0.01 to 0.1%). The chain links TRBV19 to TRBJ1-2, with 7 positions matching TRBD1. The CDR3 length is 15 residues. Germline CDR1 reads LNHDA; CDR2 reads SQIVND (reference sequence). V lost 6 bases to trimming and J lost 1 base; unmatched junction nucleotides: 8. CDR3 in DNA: TGTGCCAGTAGGCCCCAGGACAGGAGTAACTATGGCTACACCTTC. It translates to CASRPQDRSNYGYTF.

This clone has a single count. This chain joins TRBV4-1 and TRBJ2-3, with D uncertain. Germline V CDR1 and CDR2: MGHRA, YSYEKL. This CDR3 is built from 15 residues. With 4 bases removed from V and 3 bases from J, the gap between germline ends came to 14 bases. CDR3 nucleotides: TGCGCCAGCAGCCCCCTTATCCGGTTTACAGATACGCAGTATTTT. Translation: CASSPLIRFTDTQYF.

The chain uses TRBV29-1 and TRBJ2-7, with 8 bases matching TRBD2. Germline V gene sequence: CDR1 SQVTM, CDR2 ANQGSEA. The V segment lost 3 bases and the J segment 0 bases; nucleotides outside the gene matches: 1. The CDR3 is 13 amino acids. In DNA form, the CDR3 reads TGCAGCGTTGATACTAGCGGCTCCTACGAGCAGTACTTC. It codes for CSVDTSGSYEQYF.

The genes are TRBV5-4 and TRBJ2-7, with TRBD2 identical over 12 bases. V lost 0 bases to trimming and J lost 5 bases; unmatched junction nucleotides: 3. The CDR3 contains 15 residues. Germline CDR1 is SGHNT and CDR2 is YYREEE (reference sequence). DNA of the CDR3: TGTGCCAGCAGCTTGGGCCGACTAGCGGGAGACGAGCAGTACTTC. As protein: CASSLGRLAGDEQYF. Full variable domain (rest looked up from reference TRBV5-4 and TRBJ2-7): ETGVTQSPTHLIKTRGQQVTLRCSSQSGHNTVSWYQQALGQGPQFIFQYYREEENGRGNFPPRFSGLQFPNYSSELNVNALELDDSALYLCASSLGRLAGDEQYFGPGTRLTVT.

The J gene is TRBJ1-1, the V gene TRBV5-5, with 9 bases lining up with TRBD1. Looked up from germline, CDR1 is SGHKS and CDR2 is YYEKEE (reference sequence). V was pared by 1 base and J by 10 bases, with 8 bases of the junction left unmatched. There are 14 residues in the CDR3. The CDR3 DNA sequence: TGTGCCAGCAGCTTGTCACAGGGGGCCACCCCAGCTTTCTTT. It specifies CASSLSQGATPAFF.

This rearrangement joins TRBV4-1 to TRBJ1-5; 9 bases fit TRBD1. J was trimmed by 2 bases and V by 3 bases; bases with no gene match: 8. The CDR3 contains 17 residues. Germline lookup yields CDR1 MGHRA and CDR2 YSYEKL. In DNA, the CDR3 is TGCGCCAGCAGCCAGCTAGAACAGGGGGCTCGCAATCAGCCCCAGCATTTT. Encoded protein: CASSQLEQGARNQPQHF.

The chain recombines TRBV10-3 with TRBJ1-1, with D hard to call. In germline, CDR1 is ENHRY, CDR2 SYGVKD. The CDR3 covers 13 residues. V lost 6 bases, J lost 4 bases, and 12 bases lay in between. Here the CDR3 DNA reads TGTGCCATCAGCCGCGGGGAGCCCACTGAAGCTTTCTTT. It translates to CAISRGEPTEAFF.

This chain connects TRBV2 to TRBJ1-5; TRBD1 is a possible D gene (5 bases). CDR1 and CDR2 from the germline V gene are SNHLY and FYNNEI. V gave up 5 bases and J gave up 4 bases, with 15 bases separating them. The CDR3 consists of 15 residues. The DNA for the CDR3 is TGTGCCAGCAGTTCTCAGGGTATTAGGAATCAGCCCCAGCATTTT. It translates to CASSSQGIRNQPQHF.

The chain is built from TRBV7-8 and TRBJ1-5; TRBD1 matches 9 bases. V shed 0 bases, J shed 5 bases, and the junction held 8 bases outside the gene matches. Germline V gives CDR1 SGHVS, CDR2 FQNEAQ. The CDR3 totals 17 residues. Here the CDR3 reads CASSLAMGTGIHQPQHF. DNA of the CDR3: TGTGCCAGCAGCTTAGCGATGGGGACAGGGATCCATCAGCCCCAGCATTTT.

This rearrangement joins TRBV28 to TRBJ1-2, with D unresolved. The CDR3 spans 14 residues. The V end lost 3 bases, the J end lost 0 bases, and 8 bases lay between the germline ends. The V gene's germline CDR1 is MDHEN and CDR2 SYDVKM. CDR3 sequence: CASSLGSTNYGYTF. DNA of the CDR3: TGTGCCAGCAGTTTGGGGTCGACTAACTATGGCTACACCTTC.

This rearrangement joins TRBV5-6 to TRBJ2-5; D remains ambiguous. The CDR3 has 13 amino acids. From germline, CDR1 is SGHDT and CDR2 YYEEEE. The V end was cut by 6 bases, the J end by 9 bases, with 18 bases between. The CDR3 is CASTGLRARSQYF. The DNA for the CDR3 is TGTGCCAGCACCGGTTTGAGAGCACGCTCCCAGTACTTC. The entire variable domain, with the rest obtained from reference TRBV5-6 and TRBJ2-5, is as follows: DAGVTQSPTHLIKTRGQQVTLRCSPKSGHDTVSWYQQALGQGPQFIFQYYEEEERQRGNFPDRFSGHQFPNYSSELNVNALLLGDSALYLCASTGLRARSQYFGPGTRLLVL.

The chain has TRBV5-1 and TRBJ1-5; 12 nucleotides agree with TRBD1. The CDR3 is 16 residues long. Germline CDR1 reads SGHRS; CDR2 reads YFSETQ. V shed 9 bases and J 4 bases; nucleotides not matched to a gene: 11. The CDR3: CANQPRDRGHNQPQHF. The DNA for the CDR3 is TGCGCCAACCAGCCCCGGGACAGGGGGCATAATCAGCCCCAGCATTTT. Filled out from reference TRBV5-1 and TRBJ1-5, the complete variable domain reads KAGVTQTPRYLIKTRGQQVTLSCSPISGHRSVSWYQQTPGQGLQFLFEYFSETQRNKGNFPGRFSGRQFSNSRSEMNVSTLELGDSALYLCANQPRDRGHNQPQHFGDGTRLSIL.

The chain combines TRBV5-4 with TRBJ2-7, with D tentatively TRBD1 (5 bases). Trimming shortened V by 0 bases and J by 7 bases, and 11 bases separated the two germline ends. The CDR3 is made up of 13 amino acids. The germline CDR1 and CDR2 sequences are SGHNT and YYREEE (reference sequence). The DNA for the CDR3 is TGTGCCAGCAGCTTGGATCAGGGTTGGGAGCAGTACTTC. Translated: CASSLDQGWEQYF. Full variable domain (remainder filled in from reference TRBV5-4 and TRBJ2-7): ETGVTQSPTHLIKTRGQQVTLRCSSQSGHNTVSWYQQALGQGPQFIFQYYREEENGRGNFPPRFSGLQFPNYSSELNVNALELDDSALYLCASSLDQGWEQYFGPGTRLTVT.

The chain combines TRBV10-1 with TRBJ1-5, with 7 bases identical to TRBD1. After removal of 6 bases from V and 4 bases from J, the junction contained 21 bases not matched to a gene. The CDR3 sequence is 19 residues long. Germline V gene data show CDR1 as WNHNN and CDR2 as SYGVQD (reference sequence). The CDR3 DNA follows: TGCGCCAGCAGCACCTACCCGGGACAGAAGTTTGTATGGAATCAGCCCCAGCATTTT. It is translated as CASSTYPGQKFVWNQPQHF.

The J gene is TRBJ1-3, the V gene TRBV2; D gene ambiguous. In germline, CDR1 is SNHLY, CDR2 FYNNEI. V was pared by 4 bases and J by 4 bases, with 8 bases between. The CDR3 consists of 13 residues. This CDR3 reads CASSGRGGNTIYF. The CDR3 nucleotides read TGTGCCAGCAGTGGCCGAGGGGGAAACACCATATATTTT.

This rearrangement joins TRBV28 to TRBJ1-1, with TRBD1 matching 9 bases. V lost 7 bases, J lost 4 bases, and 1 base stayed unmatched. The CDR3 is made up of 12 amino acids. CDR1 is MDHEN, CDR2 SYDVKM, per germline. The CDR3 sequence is CASTDRGTEAFF. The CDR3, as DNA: TGTGCCAGCACGGACAGGGGCACTGAAGCTTTCTTT.

The DNA for the CDR3 is TGTGCCAGCAGCTGGGGGGCCCAGCTGTTTTTT. This sequence encodes CASSWGAQLFF. This chain connects TRBV5-6 to TRBJ2-2, with D tentatively TRBD1 or TRBD2 (6 bases each). The germline gives CDR1 SGHDT, CDR2 YYEEEE. This CDR3 is built from 11 residues. Trimming left V 3 bases short and J 12 bases short, with 9 bases between.

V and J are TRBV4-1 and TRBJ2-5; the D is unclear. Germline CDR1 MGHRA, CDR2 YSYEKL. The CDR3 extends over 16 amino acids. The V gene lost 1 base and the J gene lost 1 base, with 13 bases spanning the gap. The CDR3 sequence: CASSQGQGPLQETQYF. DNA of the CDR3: TGCGCCAGCAGCCAAGGACAAGGGCCCCTCCAAGAGACCCAGTACTTC.

The DNA for the CDR3 is TGTGCCAGCAGTACCAAACGGGTCTACACTGAAGCTTTCTTT. Translated, it gives CASSTKRVYTEAFF. This rearrangement joins TRBV2 to TRBJ1-1; D gene uncertain. Germline V gives CDR1 SNHLY, CDR2 FYNNEI. With 5 bases removed from V and 3 bases from J, the gap between germline ends came to 13 bases. The CDR3 extends over 14 amino acids.

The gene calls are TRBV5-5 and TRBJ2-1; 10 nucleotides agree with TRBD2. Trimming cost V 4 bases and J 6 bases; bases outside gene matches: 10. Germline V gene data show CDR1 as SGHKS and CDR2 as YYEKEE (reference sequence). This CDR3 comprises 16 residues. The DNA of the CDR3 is TGTGCCAGCAGCCTCTCTAGGACTAGCGGATTCAATGAGCAGTTCTTC. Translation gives CASSLSRTSGFNEQFF. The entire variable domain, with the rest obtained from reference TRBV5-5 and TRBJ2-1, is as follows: DAGVTQSPTHLIKTRGQQVTLRCSPISGHKSVSWYQQVLGQGPQFIFQYYEKEERGRGNFPDRFSARQFPNYSSELNVNALLLGDSALYLCASSLSRTSGFNEQFFGPGTRLTVL.

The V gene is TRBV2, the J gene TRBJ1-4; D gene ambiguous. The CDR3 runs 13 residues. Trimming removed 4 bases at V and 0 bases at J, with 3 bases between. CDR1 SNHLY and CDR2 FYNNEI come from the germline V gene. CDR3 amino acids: CASSGSTNEKLFF. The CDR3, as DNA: TGTGCCAGCAGTGGGTCAACTAATGAAAAACTGTTTTTT.